The 17 T cell receptor beta chains given below trace back to one sample, sequenced in a study of cytomegalovirus exposure and HLA in healthy donors. With 60 Vbeta and 13 Jbeta primers, the PCR was carried out. The assay was immunoSEQ multiplex PCR, and TCRdb's table has in-frame clones only and misses some. The profile shows more than 95,000 clones, around three quarters of them singletons. Input material: PBMCs. Receptors originate from a man aged 45 to 65 in good health and CMV-seropositive.

This sequence joins TRBV6-1 and TRBJ2-2; 8 bases are a match to TRBD1. V shed 2 bases and J 5 bases; nucleotides not matched to a gene: 7. The CDR3 contains 16 residues. CDR1 MNHNS and CDR2 SASEGT come from the germline V gene. CDR3 sequence reads: CASSESAGGGTGELFF. CDR3 DNA sequence: TGTGCCAGCAGTGAAAGTGCAGGGGGCGGTACCGGGGAGCTGTTTTTT.

The chain is built from TRBV19 and TRBJ1-4; TRBD1 aligns across 7 bases. Germline CDR1 LNHDA, CDR2 SQIVND (reference sequence). J was trimmed by 8 bases and V by 3 bases; bases with no gene match: 6. The CDR3 runs to 14 residues. This chain's CDR3 is CASSITGVREKLFF. For the CDR3, the DNA is TGTGCCAGTAGTATTACAGGGGTTCGCGAAAAACTGTTTTTT.

The genes are TRBV28 and TRBJ2-2; 10 positions agree with TRBD2. V was clipped by 6 bases and J by 6 bases; unmatched bases: 13. Germline CDR1 and CDR2: MDHEN and SYDVKM. The CDR3 is 17 amino acids. The CDR3 here is CASRAAISGRAAGELFF. The DNA for the CDR3 is TGTGCCAGCAGAGCCGCGATAAGCGGGAGGGCCGCCGGGGAGCTGTTTTTT.

The rearrangement joins TRBV28 to TRBJ2-5; 8 nucleotides align to TRBD1. The germline gives CDR1 MDHEN, CDR2 SYDVKM. V lost 1 base to trimming and J lost 5 bases; unmatched junction nucleotides: 6. The CDR3 is made up of 15 amino acids. The CDR3 DNA follows: TGTGCCAGCAGTTTATTAACAGGGGGACAGGAGACCCAGTACTTC. Amino acid sequence: CASSLLTGGQETQYF.

The chain uses TRBV28 and TRBJ2-2; perhaps TRBD1 as D (6 bases). The CDR3 consists of 15 residues. Trimming took 3 bases from V and 7 from J, leaving 15 bases between them. Germline assignment: CDR1 MDHEN and CDR2 SYDVKM. The CDR3 DNA follows: TGTGCCAGCAGTTTTTTGCAGGGGAAGGTCGGGGAGCTGTTTTTT. The encoded protein is CASSFLQGKVGELFF.

This clone was recorded once. The chain uses TRBV18 and TRBJ2-7; the match to TRBD1 covers 11 bases. This CDR3 is 15 amino acids long. V gave up 1 base and J gave up 6 bases; unmatched junction bases: 5. Per the germline V gene, CDR1 is KGHSH and CDR2 is LQKENI. In nucleotides, the CDR3 is TGTGCCAGCTCACCACGAGGACAGGGGGCTGGCGAGCAGTACTTC. The encoded protein is CASSPRGQGAGEQYF.

V is TRBV7-8 and J is TRBJ2-1; TRBD1 aligns across 7 bases. With 5 bases clipped from V and 3 bases from J, the junction kept 7 bases outside the gene matches. The CDR3 is 15 residues long. The germline gives CDR1 SGHVS, CDR2 FQNEAQ. The CDR3 DNA is TGTGCCAGCAGCGAGACAGGGACCAGCTACAATGAGCAGTTCTTC. The encoded protein is CASSETGTSYNEQFF.

To note about this clone: This specimen includes other DNA sequences encoding the same CDR3. V usage is TRBV5-1 and J usage is TRBJ2-1, with 12 bases that match TRBD2. This CDR3 spans 15 amino acids. The germline V gene encodes CDR1 SGHRS and CDR2 YFSETQ. V was clipped by 4 bases and J by 3 bases; unmatched bases: 2. The CDR3 sequence: CASSMTSGSYNEQFF. CDR3 in DNA: TGCGCCAGCAGCATGACTAGCGGGAGCTACAATGAGCAGTTCTTC.

The CDR3 protein is CASSPDRDSYNEQFF. DNA for the CDR3: TGTGCCAGCAGCCCCGACAGGGACTCCTACAATGAGCAGTTCTTC. V is TRBV5-4 and J is TRBJ2-1; 7 bases are a match to TRBD1. The CDR3 has 15 amino acids. Germline V CDR1 and CDR2: SGHNT, YYREEE (reference sequence). J gave up 0 bases and V 4 bases, and 4 bases lay outside the gene matches.

V is TRBV28 and J is TRBJ2-2; weak D call: TRBD2 (5 bases). The ends were cut back, 6 bases at V and 1 base at J, with 9 bases in the middle. The V gene's germline CDR1 is MDHEN and CDR2 SYDVKM. The CDR3 sequence is 14 residues long. The CDR3 sequence is CASSQTRNTGELFF. The CDR3 DNA reads TGTGCCAGCAGCCAAACTAGGAACACCGGGGAGCTGTTTTTT.

This clone was seen only once. The chain carries TRBV9 and TRBJ1-3, with 9 bases aligning to TRBD1. The CDR3 consists of 15 residues. The ends lost 3 bases at V and 4 bases at J; junction bases unmatched: 5. Germline V gene data show CDR1 as SGDLS and CDR2 as YYNGEE. CDR3 nucleotide sequence: TGTGCCAGCAGCGCCCGGACAGGGGACGGAAACACCATATATTTT. Translation gives CASSARTGDGNTIYF.

The chain links TRBV28 to TRBJ2-7; 7 nucleotides line up with TRBD1. V was clipped by 4 bases and J by 2 bases; unmatched bases: 5. This CDR3 is built from 14 residues. Germline V gene lookup returns CDR1 MDHEN and CDR2 SYDVKM. The CDR3 region is CASSSGTVPYEQYF. The CDR3 nucleotides read TGTGCCAGCAGTTCCGGGACAGTTCCCTACGAGCAGTACTTC.

The DNA of the CDR3 is TGTGCCAGCAGCCAAGGCAGGACACCTAGCTCCTACGAGCAGTACTTC. It encodes CASSQGRTPSSYEQYF. The V and J genes are TRBV14 and TRBJ2-7, with D possibly TRBD1 on 5 matching bases. CDR3 length: 16 amino acids. Germline CDR1 is SGHDN and CDR2 is FVKESK. V was pared by 1 base and J by 0 bases, with 13 bases between. The full variable domain, rest sourced from reference TRBV14 and TRBJ2-7, is EAGVTQFPSHSVIEKGQTVTLRCDPISGHDNLYWYRRVMGKEIKFLLHFVKESKQDESGMPNNRFLAERTGGTYSTLKVQPAELEDSGVYFCASSQGRTPSSYEQYFGPGTRLTVT.

The chain carries TRBV27 and TRBJ2-3, with 9 bases aligning to TRBD1. This CDR3 is 18 amino acids long. V lost 4 bases to trimming and J lost 0 bases; unmatched junction nucleotides: 11. Germline CDR1 is MNHEY and CDR2 is SMNVEV (reference sequence). CDR3 in amino acids: CASSSPLSGTGSTDTQYF. The CDR3 region has the DNA TGTGCCAGCAGTTCTCCCCTCTCCGGGACAGGGAGCACAGATACGCAGTATTTT.

Notes on this clone: The same CDR3 can be traced to other DNA sequences in this sample. This chain connects TRBV5-1 to TRBJ1-1, with 9 bases that match TRBD1. This CDR3 spans 12 amino acids. CDR1 and CDR2 from the germline V gene are SGHRS and YFSETQ. After removal of 4 bases from V and 14 bases from J, the junction contained 9 bases not matched to a gene. In DNA form, the CDR3 reads TGCGCCAGCAGCACTGGACAGGGGACGGCCTTCTTT. It specifies CASSTGQGTAFF.

The J gene is TRBJ2-7, the V gene TRBV19, with D possibly being TRBD2 (6 bases). This CDR3 region has 13 residues. V was trimmed by 1 base and J by 4 bases, leaving 8 bases between them. CDR1 is LNHDA and CDR2 is SQIVND in the germline V gene (reference sequence). Written as DNA, the CDR3 is TGTGCCAGTAGTATAGGGAGGGAGTACGAGCAGTACTTC. It translates to CASSIGREYEQYF.

The V and J genes are TRBV19 and TRBJ1-4, with TRBD1 matching 7 bases. From germline, CDR1 is LNHDA and CDR2 SQIVND (reference sequence). CDR3 size: 14 residues. With V trimmed by 5 bases and J by 3 bases, 3 bases remained unmatched. CDR3: CASSRGTANEKLFF. DNA for the CDR3: TGTGCCAGTAGTCGCGGGACAGCTAATGAAAAACTGTTTTTT.